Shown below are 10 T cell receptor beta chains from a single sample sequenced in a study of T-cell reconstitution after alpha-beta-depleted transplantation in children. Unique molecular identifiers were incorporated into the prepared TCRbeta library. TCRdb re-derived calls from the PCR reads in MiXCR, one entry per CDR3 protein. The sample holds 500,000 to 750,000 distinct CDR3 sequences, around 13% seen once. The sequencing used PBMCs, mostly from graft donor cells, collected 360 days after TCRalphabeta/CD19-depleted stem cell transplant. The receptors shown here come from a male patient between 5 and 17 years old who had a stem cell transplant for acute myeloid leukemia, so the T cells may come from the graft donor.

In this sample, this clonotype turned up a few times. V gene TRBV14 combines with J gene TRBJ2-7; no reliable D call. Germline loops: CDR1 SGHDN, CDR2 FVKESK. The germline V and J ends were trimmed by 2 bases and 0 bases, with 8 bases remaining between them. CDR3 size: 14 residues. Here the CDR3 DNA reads TGTGCCAGCAGCCAAAAGTGGGCCTCCTACGAGCAGTACTTC. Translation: CASSQKWASYEQYF.

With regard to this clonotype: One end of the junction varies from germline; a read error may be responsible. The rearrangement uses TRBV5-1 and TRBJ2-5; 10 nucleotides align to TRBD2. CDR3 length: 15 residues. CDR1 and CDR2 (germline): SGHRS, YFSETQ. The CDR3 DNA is TGCGCCAGCAGCACGGGGACTAGCGATCAAGAGATCCAGTACTTC. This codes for CASSTGTSDQEIQYF.

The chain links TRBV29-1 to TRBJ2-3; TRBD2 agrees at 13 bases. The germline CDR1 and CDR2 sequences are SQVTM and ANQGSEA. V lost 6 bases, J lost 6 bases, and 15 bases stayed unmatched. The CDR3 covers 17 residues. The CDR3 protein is CSVLSGTSGAKGDTQYF. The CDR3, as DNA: TGCAGCGTCCTATCCGGGACTAGCGGGGCCAAGGGCGATACGCAGTATTTT.

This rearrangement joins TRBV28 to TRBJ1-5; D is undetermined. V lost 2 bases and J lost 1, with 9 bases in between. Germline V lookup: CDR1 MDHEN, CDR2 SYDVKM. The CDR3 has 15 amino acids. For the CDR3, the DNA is TGTGCCAGCAGTTTACTGGCTGGGAGCAATCAGCCCCAGCATTTT. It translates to CASSLLAGSNQPQHF.

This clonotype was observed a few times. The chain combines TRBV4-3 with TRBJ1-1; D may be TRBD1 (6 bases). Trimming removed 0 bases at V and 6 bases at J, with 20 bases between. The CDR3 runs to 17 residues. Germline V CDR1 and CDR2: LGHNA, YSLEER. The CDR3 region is CASSQDHPVSGVAEAFF. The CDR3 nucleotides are TGCGCCAGCAGCCAAGATCACCCAGTGTCAGGGGTGGCTGAAGCTTTCTTT.

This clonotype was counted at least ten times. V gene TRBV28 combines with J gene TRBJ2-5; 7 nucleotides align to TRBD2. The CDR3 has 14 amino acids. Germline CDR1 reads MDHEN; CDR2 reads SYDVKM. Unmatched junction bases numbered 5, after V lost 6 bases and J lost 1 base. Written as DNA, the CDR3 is TGTGCCAGCAGCAGAGCGGGAAGCCAAGAGACCCAGTACTTC. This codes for CASSRAGSQETQYF.

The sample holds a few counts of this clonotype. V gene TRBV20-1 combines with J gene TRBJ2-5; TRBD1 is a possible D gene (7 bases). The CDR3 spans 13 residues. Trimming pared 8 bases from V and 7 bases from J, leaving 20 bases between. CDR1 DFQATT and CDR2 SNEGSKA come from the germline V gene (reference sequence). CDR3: CSSLTGAGGTQYF. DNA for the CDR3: TGCAGTTCTCTCACAGGGGCCGGGGGGACCCAGTACTTC.

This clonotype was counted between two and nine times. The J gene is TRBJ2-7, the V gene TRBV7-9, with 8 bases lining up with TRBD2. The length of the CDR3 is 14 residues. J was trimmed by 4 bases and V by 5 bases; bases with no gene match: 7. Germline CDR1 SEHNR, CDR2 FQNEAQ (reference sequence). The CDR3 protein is CASSQSGSTYEQYF. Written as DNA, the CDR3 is TGTGCCAGCAGCCAAAGCGGGAGTACGTACGAGCAGTACTTC.

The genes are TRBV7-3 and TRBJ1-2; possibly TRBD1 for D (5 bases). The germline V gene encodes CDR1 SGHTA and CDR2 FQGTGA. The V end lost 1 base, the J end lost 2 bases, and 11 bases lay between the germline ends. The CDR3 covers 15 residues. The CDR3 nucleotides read TGTGCCAGCAGCTTAATGGGACCGATCAACTATGGCTACACCTTC. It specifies CASSLMGPINYGYTF.

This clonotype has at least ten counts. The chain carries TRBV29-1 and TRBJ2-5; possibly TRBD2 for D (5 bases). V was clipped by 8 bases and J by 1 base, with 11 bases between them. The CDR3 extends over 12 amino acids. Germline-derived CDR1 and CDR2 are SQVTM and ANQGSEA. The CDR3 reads CSLSGVQETQYF. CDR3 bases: TGCAGCTTGTCCGGGGTCCAAGAGACCCAGTACTTC.